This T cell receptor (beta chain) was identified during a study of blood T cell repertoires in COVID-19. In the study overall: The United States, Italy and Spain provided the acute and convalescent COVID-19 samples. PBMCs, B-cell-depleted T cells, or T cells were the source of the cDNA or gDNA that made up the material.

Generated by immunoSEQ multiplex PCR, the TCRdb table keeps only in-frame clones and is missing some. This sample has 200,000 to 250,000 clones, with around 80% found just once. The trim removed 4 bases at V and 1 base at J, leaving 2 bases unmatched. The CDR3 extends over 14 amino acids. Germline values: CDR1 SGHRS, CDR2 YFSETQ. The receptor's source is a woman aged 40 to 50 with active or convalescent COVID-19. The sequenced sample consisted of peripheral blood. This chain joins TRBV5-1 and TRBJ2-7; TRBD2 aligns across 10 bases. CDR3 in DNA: TGCGCCAGCAGCCGGACTAGCGGATCCTACGAGCAGTACTTC. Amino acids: CASSRTSGSYEQYF.